The present T cell receptor beta chain was sequenced within a study of ipilimumab plus nivolumab after autologous stem cell transplantation. The study's findings and limits: Authors suggest TCR repertoire, Treg phenotype and gut microbiota support further study.

With regard to this clone: Its antigen is undetermined.

The V segment lost 6 bases and the J segment 5 bases; nucleotides outside the gene matches: 8. The CDR3 is made up of 14 amino acids. Germline lookup yields CDR1 SGHTA and CDR2 FQGTGA. Only in-frame clones appear in the TCRdb table, and some are missing; sequencing was by immunoSEQ multiplex PCR. The table lists about 21,000 clones, just over 75% of them singletons, with roughly a fifth in the top ten. Starting 14 to 28 days after autologous transplant, ipilimumab 1 mg/kg was given. Patients got 3 mg/kg IV nivolumab weeks 1, 4, 7, 10, then biweekly through week 26. The TCR originated in a male donor with diffuse large B-cell lymphoma. The input for sequencing was PBMCs, taken in a trial of ipilimumab plus nivolumab as post-transplant consolidation. The rearrangement joins TRBV7-3 to TRBJ1-1; 8 bases agree with TRBD1. The CDR3 bases are TGTGCCAGCAGGGCCAATGGACAGGGTACTGAAGCTTTCTTT. Translation gives CASRANGQGTEAFF.